This entry is about one TCR beta chain. This receptor's antigen is unknown. No much larger clone is present one base from it, and per-base qualities are unavailable. The record originates from a study of blood T cells in healthy people across ages (dated by TCRdb to about 2015). About the investigation overall: In model experiments, roughly one uniquely barcoded TCR beta cDNA molecule per two T cells was captured by template switching. Age-related changes in TCR beta repertoire diversity were measured in the study by deep sequencing normalized with unique cDNA molecular identifiers. Four age groups were formed from the donors: young (average roughly 15 years), middle-aged (just under 40), aged (around 68) and long-lived (approximately 78). Donors of different ages were randomly distributed across sequencing lanes to avoid experimental bias. The study analyzed two additional independent replicas of 1 million unique cDNA reads from the same blood draw for two donors, one aged 18 to 30 and one aged 80 or older. Results the study describes overall, beyond this receptor: Bulk unsorted PBMC profiling prevented conclusive comparison of naive and antigen-experienced compartments. The long-lived group showed more naive CD4+ T cells, fewer expanded clones and increased TCR diversity than the aged group, suggesting age selection. Estimates of total diversity based on one million sequenced T cells were regarded as lower bounds and as underestimates. A strong correlation was found between observed TCR beta diversity and the percentage of naive T cells measured by flow cytometry. As age increased, observed TCR beta diversity per million T cells dropped in a roughly linear way, and a significant reduction was already evident by age 40. Donor CMV infection status was unknown, potentially confounding age-related changes in expanded clonotypes.

At the junction V is shortened by 1 base and J by 7 bases; bases outside the gene matches: 12. CDR1 LNHNV and CDR2 YYDKDF are derived from the germline V gene (reference sequence). Inclusive of the bounding cysteine and phenylalanine, the CDR3 is 16 residues long. Only CDR3 DNA remains: 48 bases, in frame from the first base. The method was 5' RACE. Sequencing relied on an Illumina HiSeq 2500. A second PCR of roughly 7 to 11 cycles was performed with a sample-barcoded 5' primer and a J-beta primer mix. A unique molecular identifier was introduced onto each TCR beta cDNA molecule by a template-switch 5' adaptor carrying 12 random nucleotides. At least 2.5 million CDR3-containing paired-end reads were obtained from each sample. All of the RNA was converted into first-strand cDNA using the Mint cDNA synthesis kit, with a TRBC-specific oligonucleotide serving as the primer. After uracil-DNA glycosylase treatment, a first 18-cycle PCR used universal primers M1SS and BC2_uni_R on all cDNA. For the original study's pipeline: Normalization of each sample was performed by random selection of 1 million high-quality reads, each carrying a distinct molecular identifier. Instead of being binned into consensus sequences, reads that shared molecular identifiers were thrown out. MiTCR, with a Q25 quality threshold and the strictest error-elimination algorithm, was used for CDR3 identification, clonotype clustering and error correction. A nonparametric unseen species model using Euler transformation provided a lower-bound estimate of total TCR beta diversity. TCRdb took the public reads, trimmed them with fastp at Q25, ran MiXCR for clone calling and kept in-frame beta chains. Each record represents a unique CDR3 protein, reported with the most common genes and DNA among its rows. In this record, the V and J calls reflect TCRdb's handling and not the investigators' own analysis. The sample table shows about 1.4 million distinct CDR3 sequences, and roughly 64% are seen once. Of the sample, over 5.5% falls within the top ten clones.

Systemically healthy Caucasian individuals from Russia, some 38 in total and aged about 6 to 100 years, were included as donors. Each donor gave 8 to 10 milliliters of peripheral blood, collected into EDTA-treated Vacutainer tubes. Ficoll-Paque density-gradient centrifugation was used to isolate PBMCs, with at least 6.5 million per sample. Total RNA was extracted from PBMCs with Trizol reagent, with at least 6 micrograms obtained per sample. The percentages of naive CD45RAhigh/CD27high T cells were determined by flow cytometry on a PBMC aliquot from every donor. Input material: blood. The clonotype was recovered from a man aged 18 to 29 in good health. Rearrangement joined TRBV15 to TRBJ2-7; the central 8 bases match TRBD1. In nucleotides, the sequence is TGTGCCACCAGCAGAGTATGGCAGGGGGCTAACAATGAGCAGTACTTC. Its amino acids are CATSRVWQGANNEQYF.